In its sample, the clone carrying this T cell receptor (beta chain) was seen a few times. Its antigen remains unknown. CD8+CD57+ cell expansion had been shown by flow cytometry in patients chosen for sequencing. The data originate from a study of CD8+CD57+ T cells in acquired aplastic anemia. About the research overall: Sorting CD4+ and CD8+ cells gave DNA averaging roughly 3.2 ug.

The CDR3 loop spans 13 amino acids. The V and J ends lost 3 bases and 9 bases, in that order; junction bases with no gene match: 5. CDR3 and TCR beta VDJ profiling relied on genomic DNA as the template. One entry per CDR3 protein results from TCRdb running MiXCR on the reads. The sample yields about 200,000 distinct CDR3 sequences, under 55% seen once. Overall study findings and caveats: A significant difference in CD8+ Simpson's diversity between patients and controls was not found.

The V call is TRBV12-3 or TRBV12-4, the J call TRBJ2-1; 7 bases map to TRBD2. The TCR originated in a human donor with aplastic anemia. Sequencing was performed on sorted CD4+, CD8+, or CD8+CD57+ T cells (not recorded which) from PBMCs. The CDR3 spells CASSFMGGGEQFF. Written as DNA, the CDR3 is TGTGCCAGCAGTTTTATGGGGGGGGGTGAGCAGTTCTTC.